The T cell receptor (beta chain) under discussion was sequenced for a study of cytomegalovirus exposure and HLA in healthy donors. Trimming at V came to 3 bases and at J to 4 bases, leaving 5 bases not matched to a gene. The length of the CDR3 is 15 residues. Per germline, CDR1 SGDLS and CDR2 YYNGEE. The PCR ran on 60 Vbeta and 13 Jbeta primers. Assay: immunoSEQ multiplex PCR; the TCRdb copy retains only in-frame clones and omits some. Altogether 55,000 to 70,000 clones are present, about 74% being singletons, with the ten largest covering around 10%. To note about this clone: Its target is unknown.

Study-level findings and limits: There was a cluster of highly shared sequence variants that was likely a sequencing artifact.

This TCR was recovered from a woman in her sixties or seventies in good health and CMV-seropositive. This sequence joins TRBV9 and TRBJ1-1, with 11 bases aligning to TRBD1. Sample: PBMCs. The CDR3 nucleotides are TGTGCCAGCAGCGCGGGGACAGGGGGTATCACTGAAGCTTTCTTT. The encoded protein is CASSAGTGGITEAFF.